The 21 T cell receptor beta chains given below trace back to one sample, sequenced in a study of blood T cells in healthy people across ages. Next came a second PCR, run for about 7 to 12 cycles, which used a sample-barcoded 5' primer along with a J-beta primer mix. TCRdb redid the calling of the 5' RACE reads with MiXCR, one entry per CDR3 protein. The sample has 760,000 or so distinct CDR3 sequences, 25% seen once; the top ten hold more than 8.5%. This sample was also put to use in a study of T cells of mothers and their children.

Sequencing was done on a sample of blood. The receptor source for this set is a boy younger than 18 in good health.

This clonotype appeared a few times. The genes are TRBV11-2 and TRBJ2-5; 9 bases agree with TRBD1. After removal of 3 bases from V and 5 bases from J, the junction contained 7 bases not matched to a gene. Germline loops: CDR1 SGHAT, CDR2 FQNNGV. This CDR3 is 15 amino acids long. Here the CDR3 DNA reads TGTGCCAGCAGCTTTTCCGGGACAGGGAGCGAGACCCAGTACTTC. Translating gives CASSFSGTGSETQYF.

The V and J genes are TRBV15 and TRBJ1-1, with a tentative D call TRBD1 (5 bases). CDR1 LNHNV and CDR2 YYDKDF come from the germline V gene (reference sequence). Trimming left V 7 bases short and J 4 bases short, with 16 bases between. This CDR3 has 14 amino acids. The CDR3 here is CATTMRGGGTEAFF. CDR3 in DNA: TGTGCCACCACGATGAGGGGAGGAGGCACTGAAGCTTTCTTT.

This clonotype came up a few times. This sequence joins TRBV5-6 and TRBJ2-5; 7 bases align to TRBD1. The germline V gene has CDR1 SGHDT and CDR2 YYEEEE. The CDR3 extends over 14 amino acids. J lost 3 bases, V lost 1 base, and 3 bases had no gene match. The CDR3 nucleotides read TGTGCCAGCAGCTTGTCCGACAGGGAAGAGACCCAGTACTTC. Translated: CASSLSDREETQYF.

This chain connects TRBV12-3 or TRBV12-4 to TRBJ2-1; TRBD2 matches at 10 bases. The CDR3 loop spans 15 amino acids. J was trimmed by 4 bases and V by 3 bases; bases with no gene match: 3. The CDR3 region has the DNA TGTGCCAGCAGTTTCAGCGGGAGGGAGTACAATGAGCAGTTCTTC. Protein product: CASSFSGREYNEQFF.

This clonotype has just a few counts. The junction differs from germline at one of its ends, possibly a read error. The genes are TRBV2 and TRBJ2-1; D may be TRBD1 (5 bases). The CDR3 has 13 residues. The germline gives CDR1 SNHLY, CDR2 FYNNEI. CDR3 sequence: CVSQGRDYNEQFF. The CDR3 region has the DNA TGTGTCAGCCAGGGCAGGGACTACAATGAGCAGTTCTTC. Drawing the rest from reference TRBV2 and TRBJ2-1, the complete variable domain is EPEVTQTPSHQVTQMGQEVILRCVPISNHLYFYWYRQILGQKVEFLVSFYNNEISEKSEIFDDQFSVERPDGSNFTLKIRSTKLEDSAMYFCVSQGRDYNEQFFGPGTRLTVL.

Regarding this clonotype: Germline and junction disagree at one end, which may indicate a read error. The CDR3 DNA sequence: TGTGCCAGCAGCCCCCCCCCTCCGCGGGAGAGATACAATGGGCAGTTCTTC. Protein sequence: CASSPPPPRERYNGQFF. The chain combines TRBV7-9 with TRBJ2-1, with 7 bases aligning to TRBD2. The CDR3 is 17 amino acids. Germline V gene data show CDR1 as SEHNR and CDR2 as FQNEAQ (reference sequence).

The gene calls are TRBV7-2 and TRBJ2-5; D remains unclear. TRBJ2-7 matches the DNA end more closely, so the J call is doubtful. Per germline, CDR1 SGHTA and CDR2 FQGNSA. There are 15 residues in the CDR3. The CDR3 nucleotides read TGTGCCAGCAGCTTTACTATAGGGCTCTCCTACGAGCAGTACTTC. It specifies CASSFTIGLSYEQYF.

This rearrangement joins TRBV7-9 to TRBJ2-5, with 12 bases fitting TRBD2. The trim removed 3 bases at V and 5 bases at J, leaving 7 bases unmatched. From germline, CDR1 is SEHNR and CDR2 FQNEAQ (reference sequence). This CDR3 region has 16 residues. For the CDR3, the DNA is TGTGCCAGCAGCTTCCAGACTAGCGGGGGCGAGGAGACCCAGTACTTC. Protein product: CASSFQTSGGEETQYF.

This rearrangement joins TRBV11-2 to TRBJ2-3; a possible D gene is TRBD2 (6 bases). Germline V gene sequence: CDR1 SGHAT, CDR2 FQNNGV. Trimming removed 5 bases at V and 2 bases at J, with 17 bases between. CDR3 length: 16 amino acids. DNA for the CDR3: TGTGCCAGCAGCCCAGGATACGGGGGAAACACAGATACGCAGTATTTT. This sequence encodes CASSPGYGGNTDTQYF.

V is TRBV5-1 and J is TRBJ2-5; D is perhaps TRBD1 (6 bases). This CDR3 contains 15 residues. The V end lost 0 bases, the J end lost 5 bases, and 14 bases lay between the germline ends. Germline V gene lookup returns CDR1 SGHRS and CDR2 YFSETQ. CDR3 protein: CASSLAQGRGETQYF. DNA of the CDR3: TGCGCCAGCAGCTTGGCCCAGGGGCGCGGCGAGACCCAGTACTTC.

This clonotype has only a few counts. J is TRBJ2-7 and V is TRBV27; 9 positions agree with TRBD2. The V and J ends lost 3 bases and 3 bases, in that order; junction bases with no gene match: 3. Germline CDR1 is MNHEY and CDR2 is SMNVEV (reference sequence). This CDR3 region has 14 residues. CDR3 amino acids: CASSLRGGFYEQYF. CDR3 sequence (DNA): TGTGCCAGCAGTTTGCGGGGGGGCTTCTACGAGCAGTACTTC.

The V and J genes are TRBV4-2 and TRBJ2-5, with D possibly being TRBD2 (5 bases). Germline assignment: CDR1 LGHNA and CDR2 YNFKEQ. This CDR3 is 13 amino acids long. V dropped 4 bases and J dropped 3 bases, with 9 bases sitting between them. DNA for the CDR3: TGTGCCAGCAGCCCGGACTTAGAAGAGACCCAGTACTTC. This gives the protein CASSPDLEETQYF.

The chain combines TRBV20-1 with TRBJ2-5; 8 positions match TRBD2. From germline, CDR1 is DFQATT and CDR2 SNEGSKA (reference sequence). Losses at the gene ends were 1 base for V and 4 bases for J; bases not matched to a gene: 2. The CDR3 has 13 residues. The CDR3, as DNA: TGCAGTGCTAGAGTAGCGGGGTCAGAGACCCAGTACTTC. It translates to CSARVAGSETQYF.

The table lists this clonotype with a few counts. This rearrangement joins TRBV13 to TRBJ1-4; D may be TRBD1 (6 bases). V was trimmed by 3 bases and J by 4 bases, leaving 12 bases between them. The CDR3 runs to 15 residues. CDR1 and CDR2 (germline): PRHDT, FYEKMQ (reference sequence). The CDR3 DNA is TGTGCCAGCAGCTTTCTCGGCAGGGGTAATGAAAAACTGTTTTTT. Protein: CASSFLGRGNEKLFF.

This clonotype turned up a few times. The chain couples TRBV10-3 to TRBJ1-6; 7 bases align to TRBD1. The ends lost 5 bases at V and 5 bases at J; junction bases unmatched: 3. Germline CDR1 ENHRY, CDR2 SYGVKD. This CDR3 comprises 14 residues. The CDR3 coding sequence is TGTGCCATCAGTTTACAGGGGAATAATTCACCCCTCCACTTT. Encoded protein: CAISLQGNNSPLHF.

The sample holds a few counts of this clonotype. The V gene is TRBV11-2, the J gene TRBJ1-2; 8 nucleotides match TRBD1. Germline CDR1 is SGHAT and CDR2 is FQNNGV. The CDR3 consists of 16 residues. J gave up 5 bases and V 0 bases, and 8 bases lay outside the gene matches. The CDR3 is CASSLDPAGGGYGYTF. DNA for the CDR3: TGTGCCAGCAGCTTAGATCCAGCAGGGGGCGGTTATGGCTACACCTTC.

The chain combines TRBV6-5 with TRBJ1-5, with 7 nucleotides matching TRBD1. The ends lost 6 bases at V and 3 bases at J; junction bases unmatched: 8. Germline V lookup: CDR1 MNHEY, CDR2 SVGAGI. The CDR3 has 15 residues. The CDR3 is CASRDRQGANQPQHF. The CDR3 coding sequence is TGTGCCAGCAGGGACCGACAGGGCGCCAATCAGCCCCAGCATTTT.

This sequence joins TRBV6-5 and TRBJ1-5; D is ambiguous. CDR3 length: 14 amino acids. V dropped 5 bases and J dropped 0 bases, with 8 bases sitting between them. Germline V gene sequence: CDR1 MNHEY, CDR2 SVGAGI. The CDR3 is CASSPLNSNQPQHF. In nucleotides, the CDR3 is TGTGCCAGCAGTCCGCTTAATAGCAATCAGCCCCAGCATTTT.

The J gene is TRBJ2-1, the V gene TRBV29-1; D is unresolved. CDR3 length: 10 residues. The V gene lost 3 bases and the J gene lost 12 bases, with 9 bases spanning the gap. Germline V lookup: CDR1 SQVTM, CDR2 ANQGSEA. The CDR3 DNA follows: TGCAGCGTTGACGACGAAGGGCAGTTCTTC. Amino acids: CSVDDEGQFF.

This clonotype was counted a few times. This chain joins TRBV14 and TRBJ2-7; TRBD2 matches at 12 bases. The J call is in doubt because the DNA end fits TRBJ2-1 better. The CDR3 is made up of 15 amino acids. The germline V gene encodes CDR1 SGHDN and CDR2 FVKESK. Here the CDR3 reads CASRQTSGSGGEQFF. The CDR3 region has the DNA TGTGCCAGCAGGCAGACTAGCGGGAGCGGGGGTGAGCAGTTCTTC.

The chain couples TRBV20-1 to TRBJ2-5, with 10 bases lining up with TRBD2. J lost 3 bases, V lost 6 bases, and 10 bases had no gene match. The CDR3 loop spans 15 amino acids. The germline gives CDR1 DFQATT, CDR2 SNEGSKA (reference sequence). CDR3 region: CSAKDPGLAKETQYF. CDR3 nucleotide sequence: TGCAGTGCCAAAGACCCGGGACTAGCGAAAGAGACCCAGTACTTC.